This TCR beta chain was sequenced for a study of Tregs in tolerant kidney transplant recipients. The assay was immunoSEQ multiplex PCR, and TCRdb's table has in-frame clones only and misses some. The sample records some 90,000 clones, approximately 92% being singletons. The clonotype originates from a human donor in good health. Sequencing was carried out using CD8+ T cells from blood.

The CDR3 DNA reads as TGTGCCTGGTCGGACGGAGCCTACGAGCAGTACTTC. Protein sequence: CAWSDGAYEQYF. This chain connects TRBV30 to TRBJ2-7; no reliable D call. Germline V gives CDR1 GTSNPN, CDR2 SVGIG (reference sequence). V lost 5 bases, J lost 2 bases, and 10 bases lay in between. CDR3 length: 12 amino acids.